This T cell receptor (beta chain) was documented in a study of T cell changes during pregnancy in multiple sclerosis. Repertoires were generated with immunoSEQ multiplex PCR, while TCRdb's copy carries only in-frame clones and drops some. The profile shows about 38,000 clones, around 89% of them singletons. This TCR came from a female donor with multiple sclerosis, enrolled in a pregnancy study. This material consisted of CD4+ T cells from peripheral blood mononuclear cells, taken in the second trimester of pregnancy.

The CDR3 DNA reads TGTGCCAGCAGCGTAGAGAGCGGGGCCACAGATACGCAGTATTTT. It encodes CASSVESGATDTQYF. The J gene is TRBJ2-3, the V gene TRBV9, with TRBD2 matching 7 bases. With V trimmed by 0 bases and J by 2 bases, 3 bases remained unmatched. The CDR3 extends over 15 amino acids. Germline-derived CDR1 and CDR2 are SGDLS and YYNGEE.